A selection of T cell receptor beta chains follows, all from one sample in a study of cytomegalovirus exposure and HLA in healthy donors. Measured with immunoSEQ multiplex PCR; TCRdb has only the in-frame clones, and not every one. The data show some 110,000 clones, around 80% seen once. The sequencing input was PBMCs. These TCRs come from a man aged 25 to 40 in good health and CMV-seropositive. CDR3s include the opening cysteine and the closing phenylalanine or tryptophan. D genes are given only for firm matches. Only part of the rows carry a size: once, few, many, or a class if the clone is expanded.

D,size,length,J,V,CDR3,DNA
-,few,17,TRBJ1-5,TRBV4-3,CASSQEYYIESNQPQHF,TGCGCCAGCAGCCAAGAGTACTACATAGAAAGCAATCAGCCCCAGCATTTT
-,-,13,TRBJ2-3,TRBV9,CASSVGGEGTQYF,TGTGCCAGCAGCGTAGGGGGTGAGGGTACGCAGTATTTT
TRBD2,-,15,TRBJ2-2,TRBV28,CASTLSGSGPGELFF,TGTGCCAGCACCTTGAGCGGGAGTGGTCCCGGGGAGCTGTTTTTT
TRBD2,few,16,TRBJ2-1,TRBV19,CASSSPGGRAGNEQFF,TGTGCCAGTAGTTCCCCCGGGGGGAGGGCGGGGAATGAGCAGTTCTTC
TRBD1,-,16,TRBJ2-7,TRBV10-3,CAISTSRDRADYEQYF,TGTGCCATCAGCACCTCCCGGGACAGGGCTGACTACGAGCAGTACTTC
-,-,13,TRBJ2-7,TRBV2,CASSEGPGYEQYF,TGTGCCAGCAGTGAAGGTCCGGGCTACGAGCAGTACTTC
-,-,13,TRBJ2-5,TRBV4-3,CASSHREGETQYF,TGCGCCAGCAGCCACCGTGAGGGAGAGACCCAGTACTTC
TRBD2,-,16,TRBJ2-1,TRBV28,CASSPRLAGDLDEQFF,TGTGCCAGCAGTCCGCGACTAGCGGGAGACTTAGATGAGCAGTTCTTC
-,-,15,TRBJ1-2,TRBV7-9,CSSSFRQGPTDGYTF,TGTTCCAGCAGCTTCCGGCAGGGCCCAACCGACGGCTACACCTTC
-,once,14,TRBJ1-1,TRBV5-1,CASSLPRGNTEAFF,TGCGCCAGCAGCTTGCCCAGGGGGAACACTGAAGCTTTCTTT
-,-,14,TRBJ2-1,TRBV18,CASSPLESPSEQFF,TGTGCCAGCTCACCACTCGAGAGCCCTAGTGAGCAGTTCTTC
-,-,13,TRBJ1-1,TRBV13,CASSLIAPTEAFF,TGTGCCAGCAGCTTAATAGCCCCCACTGAAGCTTTCTTT
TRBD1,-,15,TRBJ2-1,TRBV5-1,CASSQDRIKYNEQFF,TGCGCCAGCAGCCAGGACAGGATCAAGTACAATGAGCAGTTCTTC
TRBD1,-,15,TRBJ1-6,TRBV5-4,CASSYERQGHSPLHF,TGTGCCAGCAGCTACGAAAGACAGGGCCATTCACCCCTCCACTTT
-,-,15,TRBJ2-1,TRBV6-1,CASSFVPGRVNEQFF,TGTGCCAGCAGTTTTGTCCCCGGTCGGGTCAATGAGCAGTTCTTC
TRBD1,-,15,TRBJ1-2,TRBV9,CASTLDSGGHYGYTF,TGTGCCAGCACCCTAGATTCAGGGGGGCACTATGGCTACACCTTC
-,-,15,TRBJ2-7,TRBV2,CASRWMSDGSYEQYF,TGTGCCAGCAGATGGATGAGCGACGGGTCCTACGAGCAGTACTTC
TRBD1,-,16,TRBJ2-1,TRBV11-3,CASSLGSAGGYNEQFF,TGTGCCAGCAGCTTAGGCTCCGCAGGGGGCTACAATGAGCAGTTCTTC
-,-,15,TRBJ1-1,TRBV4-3,CASSQDYMRGGEAFF,TGCGCCAGCAGCCAGGACTATATGAGGGGTGGTGAAGCTTTCTTT
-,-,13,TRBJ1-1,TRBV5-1,CASSLEVNTEAFF,TGCGCCAGCAGCCTAGAAGTAAACACTGAAGCTTTCTTT
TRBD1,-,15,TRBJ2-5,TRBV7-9,CASSLRTGGWETQYF,TGTGCCAGCAGTCTCCGGACAGGGGGTTGGGAGACCCAGTACTTC
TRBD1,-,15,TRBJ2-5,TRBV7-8,CASSLNRGLGETQYF,TGTGCCAGCAGCTTAAACAGGGGGCTCGGGGAGACCCAGTACTTC
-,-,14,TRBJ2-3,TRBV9,CASSVDFGRDTQYF,TGTGCCAGCAGCGTAGATTTCGGTAGAGATACGCAGTATTTT
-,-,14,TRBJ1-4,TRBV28,CASSSQVANEKLFF,TGTGCCAGCAGTTCCCAGGTTGCTAATGAAAAACTGTTTTTT
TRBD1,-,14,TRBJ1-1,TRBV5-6,CASSLGPGTAEAFF,TGTGCCAGCAGCCTGGGGCCCGGGACAGCTGAAGCTTTCTTT
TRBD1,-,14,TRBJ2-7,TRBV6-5,CASSSRQGFYEQYF,TGTGCCAGCAGTTCCCGACAGGGGTTTTACGAGCAGTACTTC
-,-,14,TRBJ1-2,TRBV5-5,CASSRTDPNYGYTF,TGTGCCAGCAGCCGGACAGACCCTAACTATGGCTACACCTTC
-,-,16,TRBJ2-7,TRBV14,CASSQNRRGGTYEQYF,TGTGCCAGCAGCCAAAACCGACGGGGCGGGACCTACGAGCAGTACTTC
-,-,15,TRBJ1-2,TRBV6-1,CASSELNRANYGYTF,TGTGCCAGCAGTGAACTTAACAGGGCTAACTATGGCTACACCTTC
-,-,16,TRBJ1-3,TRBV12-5,CASGLARVSSRNTIYF,TGTGCTAGTGGTTTGGCCAGGGTATCATCGCGAAACACCATATATTTT
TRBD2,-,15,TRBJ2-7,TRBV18,CASSPVGLGTHEQYF,TGTGCCAGCTCACCGGTGGGACTAGGAACGCACGAGCAGTACTTC
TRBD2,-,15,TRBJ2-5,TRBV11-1,CASSKSGDTQETQYF,TGTGCCAGCAGCAAAAGCGGGGATACCCAAGAGACCCAGTACTTC
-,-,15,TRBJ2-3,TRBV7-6,CASSSRDILTDTQYF,TGTGCCAGCAGCTCGAGGGACATCCTAACAGATACGCAGTATTTT
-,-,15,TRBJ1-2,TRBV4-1,CASSQDARRGGGYTF,TGCGCCAGCAGCCAAGATGCAAGACGGGGAGGCGGCTACACCTTC
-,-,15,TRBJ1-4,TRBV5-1,CASSLDSPTNEKLFF,TGCGCCAGCAGCCTGGACAGCCCAACTAATGAAAAACTGTTTTTT
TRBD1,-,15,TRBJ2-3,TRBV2,CASKKDRGGADTQYF,TGTGCCAGCAAAAAAGACAGGGGAGGCGCAGATACGCAGTATTTT
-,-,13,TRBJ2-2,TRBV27,CASSRGGAGELFF,TGTGCCAGCAGTAGGGGGGGCGCCGGGGAGCTGTTTTTT
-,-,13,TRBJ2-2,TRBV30,CAWSVNSQGELFF,TGTGCCTGGAGTGTAAACAGCCAAGGGGAGCTGTTTTTT
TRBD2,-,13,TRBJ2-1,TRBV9,CASSVSGRNEQFF,TGTGCCAGCAGCGTTAGCGGGAGAAATGAGCAGTTCTTC
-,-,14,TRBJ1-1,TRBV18,CASSATGLDTEAFF,TGTGCCAGCTCAGCAACAGGGTTGGACACTGAAGCTTTCTTT
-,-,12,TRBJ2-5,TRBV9,CASSGAQETQYF,TGTGCCAGCAGCGGGGCCCAAGAGACCCAGTACTTC
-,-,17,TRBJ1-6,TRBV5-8,CASSPWGVLSYNSPLHF,TGTGCCAGCAGCCCCTGGGGGGTTTTATCCTATAATTCACCCCTCCACTTT
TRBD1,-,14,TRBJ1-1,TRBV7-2,CASSFTGTGGEAFF,TGTGCCAGCAGCTTCACCGGGACAGGGGGTGAAGCTTTCTTT